Here is one T cell receptor beta chain with its context. The PCR made use of 60 Vbeta and 13 Jbeta primers. Clones were sequenced by immunoSEQ multiplex PCR, and TCRdb holds only the in-frame ones, with some missing. In the table there are 150,000 to 200,000 clones, around three quarters of which are singletons. The sample originates from a study of cytomegalovirus exposure and HLA in healthy donors. This CDR3 has 16 residues. The V and J ends lost 2 bases and 9 bases, in that order; junction bases with no gene match: 7. The germline gives CDR1 MNHEY, CDR2 SVGAGI. The chain joins TRBV6-5 to TRBJ2-1; 13 nucleotides match TRBD2. The sequenced sample consisted of PBMCs. The TCR was taken from a woman in her forties in good health and CMV-seronegative. The chain's CDR3 is CASSYGTSGIQGEQFF. The CDR3 DNA is TGTGCCAGCAGTTACGGGACTAGCGGGATTCAGGGTGAGCAGTTCTTC.